These 30 T cell receptor beta chains were all obtained from the same sample, sequenced in a study of blood T cell repertoires in COVID-19. The method was immunoSEQ multiplex PCR; TCRdb's version includes in-frame clones alone and lacks a portion of them. The table has around 150,000 clones, 85% seen once. Sequenced material: peripheral blood. These receptors were obtained from a human donor with acute or convalescent COVID-19. The donor label of this sample is uncertain.

The table lists this clone with a few counts. The J gene is TRBJ1-1, the V gene TRBV6-1; D may be TRBD1 (6 bases). The CDR3 is 17 amino acids. Deletions cut 3 bases from V and 0 bases from J, with 17 bases between. Germline V gene lookup returns CDR1 MNHNS and CDR2 SASEGT. Here the CDR3 DNA reads TGTGCCAGCAGTGACCCCGGGACACGGGCCCTGAACACTGAAGCTTTCTTT. Its protein is CASSDPGTRALNTEAFF.

This clone appeared a few times. The CDR3, as DNA: TGTGCCAGCAAGTCAAGGAGGGGGCCGGACACCGGGGAGCTGTTTTTT. Translating it yields CASKSRRGPDTGELFF. The chain has TRBV2 and TRBJ2-2, with a tentative D call TRBD1 (7 bases). The germline CDR1 and CDR2 sequences are SNHLY and FYNNEI. This CDR3 spans 16 amino acids. Trimming pared 7 bases from V and 3 bases from J, leaving 18 bases between.

V gene TRBV25-1 combines with J gene TRBJ1-3, with 9 nucleotides matching TRBD1. Per the germline V gene, CDR1 is MGHDK and CDR2 is SYGVNS. The CDR3 spans 18 residues. The ends lost 5 bases at V and 4 bases at J; junction bases unmatched: 15. CDR3 nucleotides: TGTGCCAGCAGTCCACAGGGGGCCGGGAGGACGAGGGGAAACACCATATATTTT. Translation gives CASSPQGAGRTRGNTIYF.

This sequence joins TRBV6-5 and TRBJ1-4, with 8 bases aligning to TRBD1. In germline, CDR1 is MNHEY, CDR2 SVGAGI. J gave up 5 bases and V 5 bases, and 7 bases lay outside the gene matches. CDR3 size: 15 residues. In DNA, the CDR3 is TGTGCCAGCAGTATTGGCCGGGACAGGAATGAAAAACTGTTTTTT. Translation gives CASSIGRDRNEKLFF.

The CDR3 DNA follows: TGTGCCAGCAGCCCGGGGTGGGAGTTGCACGAGCAGTACTTC. Amino acids: CASSPGWELHEQYF. The gene calls are TRBV5-4 and TRBJ2-7; D may be TRBD2 (5 bases). CDR3 length: 14 amino acids. Germline assignment: CDR1 SGHNT and CDR2 YYREEE (reference sequence). Between the trimmed V and J ends, which lost 4 bases and 5 bases, there was a span of 16 bases.

J is TRBJ1-4 and V is TRBV18; D not resolved. The CDR3 consists of 16 residues. Trimming cost V 0 bases and J 3 bases, with 11 bases left between them. The germline V gene encodes CDR1 KGHSH and CDR2 LQKENI. CDR3 amino acids: CASSPPRSPSNEKLFF. For the CDR3, the DNA is TGTGCCAGCTCACCACCGCGGTCACCCTCTAATGAAAAACTGTTTTTT. Combining the CDR3 with reference TRBV18 and TRBJ1-4 gives the whole variable domain NAGVMQNPRHLVRRRGQEARLRCSPMKGHSHVYWYRQLPEEGLKFMVYLQKENIIDESGMPKERFSAEFPKEGPSILRIQQVVRGDSAAYFCASSPPRSPSNEKLFFGSGTQLSVL.

This clone was recorded only once. V gene TRBV15 combines with J gene TRBJ2-1; TRBD2 matches at 9 bases. The CDR3 is 16 amino acids. The germline gives CDR1 LNHNV, CDR2 YYDKDF (reference sequence). Germline trimming cut 3 bases from V and 3 bases from J; bases unmatched to any gene: 6. The CDR3 region is CATSRVSGRRYNEQFF. DNA for the CDR3: TGTGCCACCAGCAGGGTTAGCGGGAGACGCTACAATGAGCAGTTCTTC.

The CDR3 DNA reads as TGTGCCAGCAGCTTAGCAGGGGGCTATTTTGATTCACCCCTCCACTTT. Translated, it gives CASSLAGGYFDSPLHF. The chain links TRBV7-2 to TRBJ1-6, with 7 bases lining up with TRBD1. The CDR3 spans 16 residues. Germline CDR1 reads SGHTA; CDR2 reads FQGNSA. Trimming cost V 0 bases and J 8 bases; bases outside gene matches: 7.

The table lists this clone with a few counts. The chain couples TRBV4-1 to TRBJ2-2, with a possible D match to TRBD2 (5 bases). The ends were cut back, 0 bases at V and 0 bases at J, with 14 bases in the middle. Germline lookup yields CDR1 MGHRA and CDR2 YSYEKL. The CDR3 contains 18 residues. CDR3 region: CASSQEPRTRANTGELFF. The CDR3 DNA reads as TGCGCCAGCAGCCAAGAGCCACGGACGAGGGCGAACACCGGGGAGCTGTTTTTT.

V and J are TRBV2 and TRBJ2-1, with a weak D call TRBD1 (5 bases). The CDR3 covers 15 residues. V lost 1 base to trimming and J lost 3 bases, with 10 bases between them. Germline lookup yields CDR1 SNHLY and CDR2 FYNNEI. CDR3 region: CASSEVTGSYNEQFF. DNA of the CDR3: TGTGCCAGCAGTGAAGTAACAGGCAGCTACAATGAGCAGTTCTTC.

The CDR3 coding sequence is TGTGCCAGCAGCCCCCAGGGGAGCAATCAGCCCCAGCATTTT. It encodes CASSPQGSNQPQHF. The chain couples TRBV5-6 to TRBJ1-5; D might be TRBD1 (6 bases). Deletions cut 4 bases from V and 1 base from J, with 9 bases between. Germline CDR1 and CDR2: SGHDT and YYEEEE. The CDR3 length is 14 residues.

The rearrangement uses TRBV28 and TRBJ2-2, with D perhaps TRBD2 (7 bases). Trimming pared 6 bases from V and 4 bases from J, leaving 15 bases between. Germline lookup yields CDR1 MDHEN and CDR2 SYDVKM. The CDR3 sequence is 15 residues long. The DNA for the CDR3 is TGTGCCAGCAGCCGACTAGGGGGGGCCACCGGGGAGCTGTTTTTT. It translates to CASSRLGGATGELFF.

J is TRBJ1-4 and V is TRBV11-2, with 11 bases matching TRBD1. Germline trimming cut 4 bases from V and 6 bases from J; bases unmatched to any gene: 13. There are 18 residues in the CDR3. The germline V gene encodes CDR1 SGHAT and CDR2 FQNNGV. CDR3: CASSSLRGQGDRYEKLFF. CDR3 in DNA: TGTGCCAGCAGCTCCCTTAGGGGACAGGGGGATCGGTATGAAAAACTGTTTTTT. Looking up the rest from reference TRBV11-2 and TRBJ1-4 gives the full variable domain: EAGVAQSPRYKIIEKRQSVAFWCNPISGHATLYWYQQILGQGPKLLIQFQNNGVVDDSQLPKDRFSAERLKGVDSTLKIQPAKLEDSAVYLCASSSLRGQGDRYEKLFFGSGTQLSVL.

The rearrangement uses TRBV24-1 and TRBJ2-3; D may be TRBD2 (5 bases). This CDR3 has 15 residues. V gave up 5 bases and J gave up 0 bases, with 11 bases separating them. Germline V gene sequence: CDR1 KGHDR, CDR2 SFDVKD. This CDR3 reads CATSAAGDSTDTQYF. The CDR3, as DNA: TGTGCCACCAGTGCGGCGGGCGATAGCACAGATACGCAGTATTTT.

DNA for the CDR3: TGTGCCTGGAGTGTAGGACAGACCAACTATGGCTACACCTTC. Protein product: CAWSVGQTNYGYTF. J is TRBJ1-2 and V is TRBV30, with D perhaps TRBD1 (6 bases). Germline CDR1 is GTSNPN and CDR2 is SVGIG (reference sequence). V was shortened by 0 bases and J by 2 bases, with 10 bases between the two germline ends. CDR3 size: 14 residues.

The gene calls are TRBV27 and TRBJ2-2, with D perhaps matching TRBD1 (6 bases). Germline CDR1 MNHEY, CDR2 SMNVEV (reference sequence). The CDR3 length is 16 residues. Trimming shortened V by 6 bases and J by 0 bases, and 14 bases separated the two germline ends. CDR3 DNA: TGTGCCAGCAGACGAACAGGGCCCGCGAACACCGGGGAGCTGTTTTTT. It specifies CASRRTGPANTGELFF.

Of note for this clone: The same CDR3 is also encoded by other DNA sequences in this sample. The chain has TRBV18 and TRBJ2-1, with 12 positions matching TRBD2. Unmatched junction bases numbered 3, after V lost 2 bases and J lost 7 bases. This CDR3 has 15 amino acids. CDR1 KGHSH and CDR2 LQKENI come from the germline V gene. In DNA form, the CDR3 reads TGTGCCAGCTCACCAACTAGCGGGGGGTATAATGAGCAGTTCTTC. As protein: CASSPTSGGYNEQFF.

The chain joins TRBV4-2 to TRBJ1-2; maybe TRBD1 (5 bases). CDR3 length equals 18 residues. Trimming took off 0 bases at V and 8 bases at J, with 25 bases between the two ends. CDR1 and CDR2 from the germline V gene are LGHNA and YNFKEQ. The CDR3 region is CASSQESPGVGAGLGYTF. The DNA for the CDR3 is TGTGCCAGCAGCCAAGAAAGCCCGGGGGTAGGGGCTGGACTAGGCTACACCTTC.

V gene TRBV11-3 combines with J gene TRBJ2-2; D is possibly TRBD2 (5 bases). CDR1 is SGHNT and CDR2 is YENEEA in the germline V gene. This CDR3 contains 14 residues. Trimming pared 3 bases from V and 7 bases from J, leaving 12 bases between. CDR3 bases: TGTGCCAGCAGCTTTAATGGGGAGCTCGGGGAGCTGTTTTTT. It is translated as CASSFNGELGELFF.

This chain uses TRBV5-8 with TRBJ1-5, with no clear D. Germline V gene lookup returns CDR1 SGHTS and CDR2 YDEGEE. This CDR3 contains 13 residues. V was clipped by 2 bases and J by 2 bases, with 5 bases between them. This chain's CDR3 is CASSFEGNQPQHF. The CDR3 region has the DNA TGTGCCAGCAGCTTTGAGGGCAATCAGCCCCAGCATTTT.

The chain links TRBV19 to TRBJ1-6, with 9 bases fitting TRBD1. The CDR3 totals 16 residues. CDR1 is LNHDA and CDR2 is SQIVND in the germline V gene (reference sequence). The junction had 13 bases not matched to a gene; V was cut back by 6 bases and J by 10 bases. As DNA, the CDR3 is TGTGCCAGTAGCCCCGGACAGGGGCGTGCTGAATCACCCCTCCACTTT. It translates to CASSPGQGRAESPLHF.

This rearrangement joins TRBV19 to TRBJ1-2; D possibly corresponds to TRBD1 (6 bases). Looked up from germline, CDR1 is LNHDA and CDR2 is SQIVND (reference sequence). This CDR3 contains 15 residues. V gave up 1 base and J gave up 3 bases, with 12 bases separating them. CDR3 in DNA: TGTGCCAGTAGTATAGTGGTAGCAGGGGACTATGGCTACACCTTC. It codes for CASSIVVAGDYGYTF.

This clone was observed a handful of times. The J gene is TRBJ1-5, the V gene TRBV3-1 (or the pseudogene TRBV3-2), with 9 positions matching TRBD1. Germline V gene data show CDR1 as LGHDT and CDR2 as YNNKEL (reference sequence). J gave up 7 bases and V 1 base, and 8 bases lay outside the gene matches. The CDR3 sequence is 16 residues long. CDR3 nucleotide sequence: TGTGCCAGCAGCCAAGGAGGAGGGACAGGGCACCAGCCCCAGCATTTT. As protein: CASSQGGGTGHQPQHF.

The chain carries TRBV5-6 and TRBJ2-7, with 7 bases aligning to TRBD1. With V trimmed by 1 base and J by 1 base, 5 bases remained unmatched. CDR3 length: 15 amino acids. CDR1 and CDR2 (germline): SGHDT, YYEEEE. The CDR3 DNA reads as TGTGCCAGCAGCTTGTACAGGGGAAGATCCTACGAGCAGTACTTC. It translates to CASSLYRGRSYEQYF.

The chain has TRBV12-5 and TRBJ2-7; TRBD1 aligns across 9 bases. V was clipped by 8 bases and J by 6 bases; unmatched bases: 8. Germline CDR1 and CDR2: LGHNT and FRNRAP. This CDR3 region has 13 residues. The CDR3 loop reads CASLGQGRFEQYF. In DNA form, the CDR3 reads TGTGCTAGTCTGGGACAGGGTCGTTTCGAGCAGTACTTC. The full variable domain, its missing parts supplied by reference TRBV12-5 and TRBJ2-7, is DARVTQTPRHKVTEMGQEVTMRCQPILGHNTVFWYRQTMMQGLELLAYFRNRAPLDDSGMPKDRFSAEMPDATLATLKIQPSEPRDSAVYFCASLGQGRFEQYFGPGTRLTVT.

This clone has a single count. The genes are TRBV24-1 and TRBJ2-1; 11 bases agree with TRBD2. The germline CDR1 and CDR2 sequences are KGHDR and SFDVKD. Germline trimming cut 3 bases from V and 2 bases from J; bases unmatched to any gene: 5. The CDR3 loop spans 17 amino acids. Here the CDR3 DNA reads TGTGCCACCAGTGATCCTAGCGGGGGGCTCCCCTACAATGAGCAGTTCTTC. Protein product: CATSDPSGGLPYNEQFF.

This sequence joins TRBV18 and TRBJ1-5; D might be TRBD1 (5 bases). There are 13 residues in the CDR3. V was shortened by 4 bases and J by 8 bases, with 12 bases between the two germline ends. Germline CDR1 KGHSH, CDR2 LQKENI. The CDR3 spells CASSQDIVEPQHF. The CDR3 DNA sequence: TGTGCCAGCTCACAGGACATCGTGGAGCCCCAGCATTTT.

The chain uses TRBV28 and TRBJ1-6; D unresolved. Germline CDR1 is MDHEN and CDR2 is SYDVKM. The CDR3 is 17 residues long. The V and J ends lost 5 bases and 7 bases respectively, with 21 bases between them. The CDR3 region has the DNA TGTGCCAGCAGTACCATCATGAGGACTGTCCTGAATTCACCCCTCCACTTT. This encodes CASSTIMRTVLNSPLHF.

DNA of the CDR3: TGTGCCTGGAGTGTAGGGACAACTGCATATGGCTACACCTTC. Translating it yields CAWSVGTTAYGYTF. The J gene is TRBJ1-2, the V gene TRBV30, with D perhaps matching TRBD1 (6 bases). The CDR3 covers 14 residues. Germline V CDR1 and CDR2: GTSNPN, SVGIG (reference sequence). Trimming removed 0 bases at V and 5 bases at J, with 13 bases between.

The chain recombines TRBV10-3 with TRBJ1-2; the D is unclear. This CDR3 comprises 13 residues. Trimming shortened V by 7 bases and J by 1 base, and 10 bases separated the two germline ends. The V gene's germline CDR1 is ENHRY and CDR2 SYGVKD. Here the CDR3 DNA reads TGTGCCATCACTAAACAGTATAACTATGGCTACACCTTC. Its translation is CAITKQYNYGYTF.